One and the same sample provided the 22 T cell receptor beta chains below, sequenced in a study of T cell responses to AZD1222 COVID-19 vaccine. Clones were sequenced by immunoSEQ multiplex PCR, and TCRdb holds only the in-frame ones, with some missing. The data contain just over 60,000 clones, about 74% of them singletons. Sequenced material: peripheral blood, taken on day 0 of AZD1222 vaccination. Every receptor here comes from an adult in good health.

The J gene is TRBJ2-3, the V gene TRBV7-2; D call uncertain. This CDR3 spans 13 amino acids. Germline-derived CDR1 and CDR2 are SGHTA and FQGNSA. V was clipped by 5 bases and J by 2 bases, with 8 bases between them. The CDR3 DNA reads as TGTGCCAGCAGCACCAGACCCACAGATACGCAGTATTTT. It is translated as CASSTRPTDTQYF. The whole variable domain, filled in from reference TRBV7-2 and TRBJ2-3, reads GAGVSQSPSNKVTEKGKDVELRCDPISGHTALYWYRQSLGQGLEFLIYFQGNSAPDKSGLPSDRFSAERTGGSVSTLTIQRTQQEDSAVYLCASSTRPTDTQYFGPGTRLTVL.

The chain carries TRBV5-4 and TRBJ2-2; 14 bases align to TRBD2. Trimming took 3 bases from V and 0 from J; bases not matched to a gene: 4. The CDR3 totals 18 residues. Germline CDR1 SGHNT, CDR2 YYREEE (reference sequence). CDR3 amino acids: CASSSGLAGASNTGELFF. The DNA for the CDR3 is TGTGCCAGCAGCTCGGGACTAGCGGGGGCCTCGAACACCGGGGAGCTGTTTTTT.

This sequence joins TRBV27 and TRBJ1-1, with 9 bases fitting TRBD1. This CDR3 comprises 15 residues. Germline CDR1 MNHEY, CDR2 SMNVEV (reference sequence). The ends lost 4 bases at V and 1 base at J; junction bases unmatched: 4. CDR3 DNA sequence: TGTGCCAGCAGTTACCGGACAGGGGCGAACACTGAAGCTTTCTTT. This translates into CASSYRTGANTEAFF.

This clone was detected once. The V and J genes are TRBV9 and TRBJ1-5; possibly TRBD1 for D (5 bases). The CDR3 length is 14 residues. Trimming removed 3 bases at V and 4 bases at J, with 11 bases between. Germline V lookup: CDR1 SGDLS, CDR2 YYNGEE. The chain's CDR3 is CASSGGQVNQPQHF. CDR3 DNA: TGTGCCAGCAGCGGAGGACAAGTTAATCAGCCCCAGCATTTT.

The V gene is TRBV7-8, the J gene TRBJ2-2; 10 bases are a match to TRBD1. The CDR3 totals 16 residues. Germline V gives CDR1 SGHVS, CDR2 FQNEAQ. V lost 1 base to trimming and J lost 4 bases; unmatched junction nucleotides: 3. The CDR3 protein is CASSLGGQGGTGELFF. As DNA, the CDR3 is TGTGCCAGCAGCTTAGGAGGACAGGGGGGCACCGGGGAGCTGTTTTTT.

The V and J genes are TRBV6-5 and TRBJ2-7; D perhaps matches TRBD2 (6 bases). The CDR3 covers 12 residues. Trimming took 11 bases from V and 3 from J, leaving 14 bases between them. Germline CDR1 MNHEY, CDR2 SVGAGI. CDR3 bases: TGTGCCTCTAGGGAGGACGGCTACGAGCAGTACTTC. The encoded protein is CASREDGYEQYF.

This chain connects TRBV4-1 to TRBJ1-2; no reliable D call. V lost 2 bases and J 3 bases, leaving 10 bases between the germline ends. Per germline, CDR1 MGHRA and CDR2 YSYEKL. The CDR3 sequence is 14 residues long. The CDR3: CASSQLSADYGYTF. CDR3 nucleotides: TGCGCCAGCAGCCAACTATCAGCCGACTATGGCTACACCTTC.

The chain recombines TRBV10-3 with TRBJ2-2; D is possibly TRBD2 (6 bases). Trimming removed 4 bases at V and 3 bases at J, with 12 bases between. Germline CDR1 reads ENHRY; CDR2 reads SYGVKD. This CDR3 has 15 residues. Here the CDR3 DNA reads TGTGCCATCAGTGTTGGCGGGGCGGACACCGGGGAGCTGTTTTTT. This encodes CAISVGGADTGELFF.

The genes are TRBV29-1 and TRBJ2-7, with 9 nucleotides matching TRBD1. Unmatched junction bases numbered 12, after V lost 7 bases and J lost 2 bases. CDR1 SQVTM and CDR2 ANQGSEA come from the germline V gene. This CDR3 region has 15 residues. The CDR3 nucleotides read TGCAGCGCTGCTCCGGGGGACAGGGTTCCCTACGAGCAGTACTTC. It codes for CSAAPGDRVPYEQYF.

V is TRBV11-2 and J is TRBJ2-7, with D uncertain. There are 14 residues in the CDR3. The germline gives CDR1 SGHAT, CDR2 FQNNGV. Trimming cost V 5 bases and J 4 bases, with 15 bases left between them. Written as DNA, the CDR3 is TGTGCCAGCAGCCAACGCCACTCTTGGTACGAGCAGTACTTC. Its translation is CASSQRHSWYEQYF.

The CDR3 DNA reads as TGTGCCAGCAGCAGGGGCCTTGAAGCTTTCTTT. Protein product: CASSRGLEAFF. The chain has TRBV6-5 and TRBJ1-1; D possibly corresponds to TRBD1 (6 bases). Per germline, CDR1 MNHEY and CDR2 SVGAGI. The CDR3 covers 11 residues. V lost 6 bases, J lost 7 bases, and 9 bases lay in between.

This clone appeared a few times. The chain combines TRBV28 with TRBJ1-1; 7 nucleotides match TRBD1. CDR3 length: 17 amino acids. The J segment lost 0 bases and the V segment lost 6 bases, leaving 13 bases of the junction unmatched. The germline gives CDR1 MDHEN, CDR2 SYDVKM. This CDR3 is CASRDGGGPYMNTEAFF. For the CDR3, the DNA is TGTGCCAGCAGGGATGGAGGGGGCCCTTATATGAACACTGAAGCTTTCTTT.

This chain's CDR3 is CSVEVQGHGYTF. The CDR3 region has the DNA TGCAGCGTTGAGGTGCAGGGACATGGCTACACCTTC. This rearrangement joins TRBV29-1 to TRBJ1-2; D perhaps matches TRBD1 (5 bases). There are 12 residues in the CDR3. Trimming removed 3 bases at V and 6 bases at J, with 11 bases between. Looked up from germline, CDR1 is SQVTM and CDR2 is ANQGSEA.

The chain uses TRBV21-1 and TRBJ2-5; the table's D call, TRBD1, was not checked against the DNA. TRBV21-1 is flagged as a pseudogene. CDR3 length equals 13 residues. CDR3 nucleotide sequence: TGTGCCGGAGGGACAGACTTCCAAGAGACCCAGTACTTC. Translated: CAGGTDFQETQYF.

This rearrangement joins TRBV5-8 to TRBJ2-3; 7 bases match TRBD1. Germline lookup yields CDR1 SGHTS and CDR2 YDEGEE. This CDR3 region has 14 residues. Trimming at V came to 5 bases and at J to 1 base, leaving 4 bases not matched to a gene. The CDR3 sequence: CASRLTGGTDTQYF. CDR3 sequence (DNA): TGTGCCAGCAGACTTACAGGGGGCACAGATACGCAGTATTTT.

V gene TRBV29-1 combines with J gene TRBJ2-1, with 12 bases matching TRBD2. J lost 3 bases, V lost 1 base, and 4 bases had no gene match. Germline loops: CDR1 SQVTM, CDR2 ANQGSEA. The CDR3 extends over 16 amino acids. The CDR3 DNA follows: TGCAGCGTTGAAGGACTAGCGGGGGCCTTCTACAATGAGCAGTTCTTC. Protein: CSVEGLAGAFYNEQFF.

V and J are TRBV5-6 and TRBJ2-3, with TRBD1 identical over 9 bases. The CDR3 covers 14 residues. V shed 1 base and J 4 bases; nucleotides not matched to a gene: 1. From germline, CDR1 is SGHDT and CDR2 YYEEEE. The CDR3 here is CASSLRTGADTQYF. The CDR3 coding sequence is TGTGCCAGCAGCTTGCGGACAGGGGCAGATACGCAGTATTTT.

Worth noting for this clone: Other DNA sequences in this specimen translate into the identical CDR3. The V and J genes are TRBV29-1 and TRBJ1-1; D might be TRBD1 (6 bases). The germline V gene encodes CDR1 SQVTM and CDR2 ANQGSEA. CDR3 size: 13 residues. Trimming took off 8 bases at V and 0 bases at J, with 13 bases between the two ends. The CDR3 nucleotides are TGCAGCACATCAGGACAGTTGAACACTGAAGCTTTCTTT. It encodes CSTSGQLNTEAFF.

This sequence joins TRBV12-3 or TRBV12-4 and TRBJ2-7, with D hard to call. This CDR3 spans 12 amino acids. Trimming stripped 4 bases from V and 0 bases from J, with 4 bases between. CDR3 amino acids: CASSSSSYEQYF. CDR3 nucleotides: TGTGCCAGCAGTTCCTCCTCCTACGAGCAGTACTTC.

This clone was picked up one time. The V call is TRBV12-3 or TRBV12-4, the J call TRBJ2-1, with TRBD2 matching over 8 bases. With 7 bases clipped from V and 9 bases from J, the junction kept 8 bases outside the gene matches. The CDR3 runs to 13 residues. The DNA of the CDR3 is TGTGCCAGCAAAGGGGTTGCGGGAGGTGAGCAGTTCTTC. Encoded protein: CASKGVAGGEQFF.

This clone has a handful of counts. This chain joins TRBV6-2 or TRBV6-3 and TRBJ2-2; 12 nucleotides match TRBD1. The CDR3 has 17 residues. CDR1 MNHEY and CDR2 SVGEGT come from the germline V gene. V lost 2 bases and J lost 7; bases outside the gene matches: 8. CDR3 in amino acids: CASSYLEGQGAFGELFF. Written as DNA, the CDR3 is TGTGCCAGCAGTTACCTAGAGGGACAGGGGGCTTTCGGGGAGCTGTTTTTT.

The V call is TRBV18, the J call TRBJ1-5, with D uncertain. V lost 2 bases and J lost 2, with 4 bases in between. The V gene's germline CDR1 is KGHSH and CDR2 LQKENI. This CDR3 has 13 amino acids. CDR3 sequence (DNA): TGTGCCAGCTCACCAGGGGGCAATCAGCCCCAGCATTTT. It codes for CASSPGGNQPQHF.